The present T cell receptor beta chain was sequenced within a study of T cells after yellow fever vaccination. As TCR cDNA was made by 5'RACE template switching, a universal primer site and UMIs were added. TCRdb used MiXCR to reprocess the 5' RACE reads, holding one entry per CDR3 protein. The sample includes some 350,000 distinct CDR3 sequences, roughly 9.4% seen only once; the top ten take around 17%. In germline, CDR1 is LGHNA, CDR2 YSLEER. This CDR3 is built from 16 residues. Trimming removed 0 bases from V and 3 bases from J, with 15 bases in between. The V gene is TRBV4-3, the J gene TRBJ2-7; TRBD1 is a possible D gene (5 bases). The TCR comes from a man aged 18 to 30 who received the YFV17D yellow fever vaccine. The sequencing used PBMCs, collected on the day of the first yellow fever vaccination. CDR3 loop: CASSQDPEGVIYEQYF. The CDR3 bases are TGCGCCAGCAGCCAAGATCCCGAAGGGGTGATCTACGAGCAGTACTTC.